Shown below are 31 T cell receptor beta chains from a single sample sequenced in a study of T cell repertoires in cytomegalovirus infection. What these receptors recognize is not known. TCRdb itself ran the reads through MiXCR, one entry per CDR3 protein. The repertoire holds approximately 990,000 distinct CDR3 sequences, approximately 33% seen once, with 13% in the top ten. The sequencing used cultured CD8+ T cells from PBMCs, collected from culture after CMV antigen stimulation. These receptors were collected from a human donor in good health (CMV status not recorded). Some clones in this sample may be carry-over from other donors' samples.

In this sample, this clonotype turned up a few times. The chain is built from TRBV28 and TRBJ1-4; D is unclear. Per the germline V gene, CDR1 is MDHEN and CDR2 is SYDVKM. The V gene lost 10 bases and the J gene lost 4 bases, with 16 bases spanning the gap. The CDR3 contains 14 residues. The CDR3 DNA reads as TGTGCCACCACTGGCTGGGCAGTTAATGAAAAACTGTTTTTT. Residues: CATTGWAVNEKLFF.

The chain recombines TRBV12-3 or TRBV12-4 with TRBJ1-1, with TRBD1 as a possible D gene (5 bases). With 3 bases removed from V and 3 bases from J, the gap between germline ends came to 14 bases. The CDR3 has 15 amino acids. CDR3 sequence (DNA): TGTGCCAGCAGTTTTCGCGGGACGGATTACACTGAAGCTTTCTTT. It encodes CASSFRGTDYTEAFF.

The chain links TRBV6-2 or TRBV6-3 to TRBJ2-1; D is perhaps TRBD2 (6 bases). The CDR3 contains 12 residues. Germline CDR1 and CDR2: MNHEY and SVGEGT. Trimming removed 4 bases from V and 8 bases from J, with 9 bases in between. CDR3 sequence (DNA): TGTGCCAGCAGTTTTCTAGCGTATGAGCAGTTCTTC. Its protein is CASSFLAYEQFF.

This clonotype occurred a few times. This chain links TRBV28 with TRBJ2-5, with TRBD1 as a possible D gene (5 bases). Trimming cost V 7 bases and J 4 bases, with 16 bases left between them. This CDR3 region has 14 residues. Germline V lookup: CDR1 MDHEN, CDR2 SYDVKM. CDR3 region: CASTPLGLVETQYF. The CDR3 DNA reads TGTGCCAGCACCCCACTGGGGCTCGTAGAGACCCAGTACTTC.

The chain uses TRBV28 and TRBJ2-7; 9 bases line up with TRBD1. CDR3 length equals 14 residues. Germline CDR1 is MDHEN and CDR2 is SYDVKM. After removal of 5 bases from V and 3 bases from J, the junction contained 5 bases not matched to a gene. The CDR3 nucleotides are TGTGCCAGCAGTGCCGGGACAGGGATCTACGAGCAGTACGTC. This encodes CASSAGTGIYEQYV.

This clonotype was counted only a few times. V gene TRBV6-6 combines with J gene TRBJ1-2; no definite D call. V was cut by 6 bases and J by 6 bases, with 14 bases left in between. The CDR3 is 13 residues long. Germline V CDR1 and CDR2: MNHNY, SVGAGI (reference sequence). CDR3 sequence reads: CASRRETAHGYTF. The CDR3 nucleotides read TGTGCCAGCAGACGGGAGACGGCCCATGGCTACACCTTC.

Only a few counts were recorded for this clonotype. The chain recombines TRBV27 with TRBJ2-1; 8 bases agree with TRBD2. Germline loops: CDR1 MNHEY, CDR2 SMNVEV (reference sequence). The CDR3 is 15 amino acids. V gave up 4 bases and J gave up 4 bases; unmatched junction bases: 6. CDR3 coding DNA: TGTGCCAGCAGTTCCGGGGGGGGGGGATACAATGAGCAGTTCTTC. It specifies CASSSGGGGYNEQFF.

The DNA for the CDR3 is TGTGCCAGCACCTTTAGCGGGGGCCCCGTAACGGAGCAGTTCTTC. The encoded protein is CASTFSGGPVTEQFF. V usage is TRBV7-8 and J usage is TRBJ2-1; 9 bases fit TRBD2. Per the germline V gene, CDR1 is SGHVS and CDR2 is FQNEAQ. There are 15 residues in the CDR3. The V gene end was trimmed by 7 bases and the J gene end by 10 bases; junction bases not matched to a gene: 14.

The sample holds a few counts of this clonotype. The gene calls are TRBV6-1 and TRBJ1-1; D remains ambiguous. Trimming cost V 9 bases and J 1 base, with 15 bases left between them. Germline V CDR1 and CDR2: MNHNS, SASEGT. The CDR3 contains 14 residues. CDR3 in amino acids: CASGGVYRNTEAFF. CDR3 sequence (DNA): TGTGCCAGTGGCGGAGTGTATCGGAACACTGAAGCTTTCTTT.

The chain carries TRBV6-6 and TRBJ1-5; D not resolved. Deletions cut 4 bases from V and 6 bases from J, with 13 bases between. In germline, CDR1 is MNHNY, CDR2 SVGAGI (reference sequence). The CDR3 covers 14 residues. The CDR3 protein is CASSSSDDFQPQHF. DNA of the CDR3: TGTGCCAGCAGTTCGTCGGACGATTTTCAGCCCCAGCATTTT.

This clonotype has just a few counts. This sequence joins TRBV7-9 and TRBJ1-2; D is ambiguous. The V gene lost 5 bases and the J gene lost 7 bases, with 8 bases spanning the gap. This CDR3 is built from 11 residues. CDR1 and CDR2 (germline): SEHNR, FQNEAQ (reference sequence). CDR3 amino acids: CASSTSGGYTF. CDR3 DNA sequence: TGTGCCAGCAGCACATCGGGTGGCTACACCTTC. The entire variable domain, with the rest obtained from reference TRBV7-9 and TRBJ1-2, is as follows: DTGVSQNPRHKITKRGQNVTFRCDPISEHNRLYWYRQTLGQGPEFLTYFQNEAQLEKSRLLSDRFSAERPKGSFSTLEIQRTEQGDSAMYLCASSTSGGYTFGSGTRLTVV.

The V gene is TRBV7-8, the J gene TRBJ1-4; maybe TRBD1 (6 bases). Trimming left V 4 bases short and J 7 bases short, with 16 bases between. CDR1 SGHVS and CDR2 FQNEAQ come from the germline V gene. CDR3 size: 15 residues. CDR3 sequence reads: CASSSRDRLSEKLFF. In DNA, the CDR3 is TGTGCCAGCAGCTCCCGTGACAGGTTAAGTGAAAAACTGTTTTTT.

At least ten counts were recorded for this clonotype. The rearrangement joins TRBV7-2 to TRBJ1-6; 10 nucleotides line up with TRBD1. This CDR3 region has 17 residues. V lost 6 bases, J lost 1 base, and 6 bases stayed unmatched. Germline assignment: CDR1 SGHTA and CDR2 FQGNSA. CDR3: CASSPRQGASYNSPLHF. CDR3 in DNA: TGTGCCAGCAGTCCCAGACAGGGGGCGTCCTATAATTCACCCCTCCACTTT.

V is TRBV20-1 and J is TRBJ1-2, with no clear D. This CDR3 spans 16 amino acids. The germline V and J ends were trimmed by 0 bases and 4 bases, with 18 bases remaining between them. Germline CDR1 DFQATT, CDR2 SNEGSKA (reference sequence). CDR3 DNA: TGCAGTGCTAGAGATAGGCAGGCCCTAAACGGCTATGGCTACACCTTC. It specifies CSARDRQALNGYGYTF.

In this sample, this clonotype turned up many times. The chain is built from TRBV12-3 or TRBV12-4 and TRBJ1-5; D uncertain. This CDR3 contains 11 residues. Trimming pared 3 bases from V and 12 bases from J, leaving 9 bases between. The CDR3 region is CASSFGEFQHF. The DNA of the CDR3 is TGTGCCAGCAGTTTTGGGGAGTTCCAGCATTTT.

The CDR3 spells CASSLAGADNQPQHF. DNA of the CDR3: TGCGCCAGCAGCTTAGCGGGGGCTGACAATCAGCCCCAGCATTTT. V is TRBV5-1 and J is TRBJ1-5; maybe TRBD1 (6 bases). CDR1 is SGHRS, CDR2 YFSETQ, per germline. The CDR3 runs 15 residues. The V end was cut by 2 bases, the J end by 3 bases, with 12 bases between.

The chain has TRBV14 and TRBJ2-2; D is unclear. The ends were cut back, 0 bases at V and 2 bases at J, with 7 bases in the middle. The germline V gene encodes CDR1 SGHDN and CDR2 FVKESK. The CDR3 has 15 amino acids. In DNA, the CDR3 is TGTGCCAGCAGCCAAGAACTCCTAAACACCGGGGAGCTGTTTTTT. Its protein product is CASSQELLNTGELFF.

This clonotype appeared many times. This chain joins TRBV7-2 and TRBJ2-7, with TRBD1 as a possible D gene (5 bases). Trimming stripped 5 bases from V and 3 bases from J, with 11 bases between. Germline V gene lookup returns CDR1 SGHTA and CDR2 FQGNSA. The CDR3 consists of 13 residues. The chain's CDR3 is CASSRVTDYEQYV. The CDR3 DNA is TGTGCCAGCAGCCGCGTGACAGACTACGAGCAGTACGTC.

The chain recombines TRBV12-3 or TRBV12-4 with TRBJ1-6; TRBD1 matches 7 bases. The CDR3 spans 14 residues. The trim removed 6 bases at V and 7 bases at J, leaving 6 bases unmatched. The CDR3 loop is CASSSRGQNSPLHF. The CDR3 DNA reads TGTGCCAGCAGCTCGAGGGGACAGAATTCACCCCTCCACTTT.

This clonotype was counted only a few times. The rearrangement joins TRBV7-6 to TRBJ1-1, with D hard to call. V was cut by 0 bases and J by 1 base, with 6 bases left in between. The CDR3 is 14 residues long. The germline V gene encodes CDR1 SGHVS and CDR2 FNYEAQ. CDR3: CASSLAGKNTEAFF. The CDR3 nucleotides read TGTGCCAGCAGCTTAGCGGGGAAGAACACTGAAGCTTTCTTT.

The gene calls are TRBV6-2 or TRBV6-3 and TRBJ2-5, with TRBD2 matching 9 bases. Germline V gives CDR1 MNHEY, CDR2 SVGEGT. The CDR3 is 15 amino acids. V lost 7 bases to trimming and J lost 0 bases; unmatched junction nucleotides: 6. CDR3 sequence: CASNPGLAYQETQYF. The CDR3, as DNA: TGTGCCAGCAATCCCGGACTAGCGTACCAAGAGACCCAGTACTTC.

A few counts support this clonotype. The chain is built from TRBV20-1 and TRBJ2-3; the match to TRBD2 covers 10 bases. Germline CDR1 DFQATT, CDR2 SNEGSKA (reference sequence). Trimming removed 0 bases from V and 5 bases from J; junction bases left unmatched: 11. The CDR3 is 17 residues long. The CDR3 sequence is CSARDRASGGREDTQYF. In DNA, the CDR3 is TGCAGTGCTAGAGATCGGGCTAGCGGGGGCCGGGAAGATACGCAGTATTTT.

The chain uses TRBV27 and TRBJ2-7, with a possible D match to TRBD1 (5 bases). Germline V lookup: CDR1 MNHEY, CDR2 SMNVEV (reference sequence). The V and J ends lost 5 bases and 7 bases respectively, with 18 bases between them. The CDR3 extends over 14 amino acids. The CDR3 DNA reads TGTGCCAGCAGTCTCCGTGGACACATCGGAGAGCAGTACTTC. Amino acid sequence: CASSLRGHIGEQYF.

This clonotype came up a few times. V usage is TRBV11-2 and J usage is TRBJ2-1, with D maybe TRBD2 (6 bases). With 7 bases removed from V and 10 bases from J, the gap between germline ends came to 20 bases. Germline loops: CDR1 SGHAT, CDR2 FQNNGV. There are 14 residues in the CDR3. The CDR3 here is CASMGEDSLWEQFF. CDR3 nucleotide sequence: TGTGCCAGCATGGGGGAGGATAGCCTCTGGGAGCAGTTCTTC.

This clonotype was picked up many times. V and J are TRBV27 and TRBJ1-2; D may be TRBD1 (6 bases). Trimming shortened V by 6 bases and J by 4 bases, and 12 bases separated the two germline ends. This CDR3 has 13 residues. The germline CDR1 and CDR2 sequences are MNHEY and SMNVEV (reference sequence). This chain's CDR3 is CASSFDRSYGYTF. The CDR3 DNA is TGTGCCAGCAGCTTCGACAGGAGCTATGGCTACACCTTC.

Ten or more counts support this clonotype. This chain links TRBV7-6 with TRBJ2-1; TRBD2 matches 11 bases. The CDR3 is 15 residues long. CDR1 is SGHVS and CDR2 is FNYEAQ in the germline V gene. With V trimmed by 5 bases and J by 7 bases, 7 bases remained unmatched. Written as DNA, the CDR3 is TGTGCCAGCAGCAAACTAGCGGGGGCGCTTAATGAGCAGTTCTTC. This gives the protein CASSKLAGALNEQFF. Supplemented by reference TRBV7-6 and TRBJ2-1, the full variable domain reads GAGVSQSPRYKVTKRGQDVALRCDPISGHVSLYWYRQALGQGPEFLTYFNYEAQQDKSGLPNDRFSAERPEGSISTLTIQRTEQRDSAMYRCASSKLAGALNEQFFGPGTRLTVL.

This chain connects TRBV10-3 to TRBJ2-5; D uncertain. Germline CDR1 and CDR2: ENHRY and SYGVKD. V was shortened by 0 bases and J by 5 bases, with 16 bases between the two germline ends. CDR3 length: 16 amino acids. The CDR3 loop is CAISESLQVSTETQYF. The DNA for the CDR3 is TGTGCCATCAGTGAGTCGCTTCAGGTCAGCACGGAGACCCAGTACTTC.

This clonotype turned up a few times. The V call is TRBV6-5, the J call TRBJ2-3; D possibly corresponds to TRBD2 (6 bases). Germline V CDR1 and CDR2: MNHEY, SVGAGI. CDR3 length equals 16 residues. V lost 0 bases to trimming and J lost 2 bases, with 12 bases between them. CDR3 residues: CASSYSKGGATDTQYF. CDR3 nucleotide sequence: TGTGCCAGCAGTTACTCGAAAGGCGGGGCCACAGATACGCAGTATTTT.

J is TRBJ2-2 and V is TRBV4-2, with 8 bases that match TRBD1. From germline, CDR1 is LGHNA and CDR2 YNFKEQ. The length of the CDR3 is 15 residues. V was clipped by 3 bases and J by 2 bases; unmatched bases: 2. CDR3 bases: TGTGCCAGCAGCCAGGGACAGGTTAACACCGGGGAGCTGTTTTTT. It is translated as CASSQGQVNTGELFF.

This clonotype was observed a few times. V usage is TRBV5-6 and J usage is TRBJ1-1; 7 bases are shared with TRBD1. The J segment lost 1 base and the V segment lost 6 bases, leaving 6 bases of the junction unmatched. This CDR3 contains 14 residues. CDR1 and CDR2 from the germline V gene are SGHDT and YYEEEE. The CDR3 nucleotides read TGTGCCAGCACCCACAGGGGACAGAACACTGAAGCTTTCTTT. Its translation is CASTHRGQNTEAFF.

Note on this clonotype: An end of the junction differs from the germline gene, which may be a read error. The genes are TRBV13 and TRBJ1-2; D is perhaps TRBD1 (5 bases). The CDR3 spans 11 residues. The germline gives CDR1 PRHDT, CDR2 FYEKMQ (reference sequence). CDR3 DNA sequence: TGCGCCAGCAGACTGGACAAGGGCTACACCTTC. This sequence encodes CASRLDKGYTF. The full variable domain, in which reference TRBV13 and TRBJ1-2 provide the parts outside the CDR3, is AAGVIQSPRHLIKEKRETATLKCYPIPRHDTVYWYQQGPGQDPQFLISFYEKMQSDKGSIPDRFSAQQFSDYHSELNMSSLELGDSALYFCASRLDKGYTFGSGTRLTVV.